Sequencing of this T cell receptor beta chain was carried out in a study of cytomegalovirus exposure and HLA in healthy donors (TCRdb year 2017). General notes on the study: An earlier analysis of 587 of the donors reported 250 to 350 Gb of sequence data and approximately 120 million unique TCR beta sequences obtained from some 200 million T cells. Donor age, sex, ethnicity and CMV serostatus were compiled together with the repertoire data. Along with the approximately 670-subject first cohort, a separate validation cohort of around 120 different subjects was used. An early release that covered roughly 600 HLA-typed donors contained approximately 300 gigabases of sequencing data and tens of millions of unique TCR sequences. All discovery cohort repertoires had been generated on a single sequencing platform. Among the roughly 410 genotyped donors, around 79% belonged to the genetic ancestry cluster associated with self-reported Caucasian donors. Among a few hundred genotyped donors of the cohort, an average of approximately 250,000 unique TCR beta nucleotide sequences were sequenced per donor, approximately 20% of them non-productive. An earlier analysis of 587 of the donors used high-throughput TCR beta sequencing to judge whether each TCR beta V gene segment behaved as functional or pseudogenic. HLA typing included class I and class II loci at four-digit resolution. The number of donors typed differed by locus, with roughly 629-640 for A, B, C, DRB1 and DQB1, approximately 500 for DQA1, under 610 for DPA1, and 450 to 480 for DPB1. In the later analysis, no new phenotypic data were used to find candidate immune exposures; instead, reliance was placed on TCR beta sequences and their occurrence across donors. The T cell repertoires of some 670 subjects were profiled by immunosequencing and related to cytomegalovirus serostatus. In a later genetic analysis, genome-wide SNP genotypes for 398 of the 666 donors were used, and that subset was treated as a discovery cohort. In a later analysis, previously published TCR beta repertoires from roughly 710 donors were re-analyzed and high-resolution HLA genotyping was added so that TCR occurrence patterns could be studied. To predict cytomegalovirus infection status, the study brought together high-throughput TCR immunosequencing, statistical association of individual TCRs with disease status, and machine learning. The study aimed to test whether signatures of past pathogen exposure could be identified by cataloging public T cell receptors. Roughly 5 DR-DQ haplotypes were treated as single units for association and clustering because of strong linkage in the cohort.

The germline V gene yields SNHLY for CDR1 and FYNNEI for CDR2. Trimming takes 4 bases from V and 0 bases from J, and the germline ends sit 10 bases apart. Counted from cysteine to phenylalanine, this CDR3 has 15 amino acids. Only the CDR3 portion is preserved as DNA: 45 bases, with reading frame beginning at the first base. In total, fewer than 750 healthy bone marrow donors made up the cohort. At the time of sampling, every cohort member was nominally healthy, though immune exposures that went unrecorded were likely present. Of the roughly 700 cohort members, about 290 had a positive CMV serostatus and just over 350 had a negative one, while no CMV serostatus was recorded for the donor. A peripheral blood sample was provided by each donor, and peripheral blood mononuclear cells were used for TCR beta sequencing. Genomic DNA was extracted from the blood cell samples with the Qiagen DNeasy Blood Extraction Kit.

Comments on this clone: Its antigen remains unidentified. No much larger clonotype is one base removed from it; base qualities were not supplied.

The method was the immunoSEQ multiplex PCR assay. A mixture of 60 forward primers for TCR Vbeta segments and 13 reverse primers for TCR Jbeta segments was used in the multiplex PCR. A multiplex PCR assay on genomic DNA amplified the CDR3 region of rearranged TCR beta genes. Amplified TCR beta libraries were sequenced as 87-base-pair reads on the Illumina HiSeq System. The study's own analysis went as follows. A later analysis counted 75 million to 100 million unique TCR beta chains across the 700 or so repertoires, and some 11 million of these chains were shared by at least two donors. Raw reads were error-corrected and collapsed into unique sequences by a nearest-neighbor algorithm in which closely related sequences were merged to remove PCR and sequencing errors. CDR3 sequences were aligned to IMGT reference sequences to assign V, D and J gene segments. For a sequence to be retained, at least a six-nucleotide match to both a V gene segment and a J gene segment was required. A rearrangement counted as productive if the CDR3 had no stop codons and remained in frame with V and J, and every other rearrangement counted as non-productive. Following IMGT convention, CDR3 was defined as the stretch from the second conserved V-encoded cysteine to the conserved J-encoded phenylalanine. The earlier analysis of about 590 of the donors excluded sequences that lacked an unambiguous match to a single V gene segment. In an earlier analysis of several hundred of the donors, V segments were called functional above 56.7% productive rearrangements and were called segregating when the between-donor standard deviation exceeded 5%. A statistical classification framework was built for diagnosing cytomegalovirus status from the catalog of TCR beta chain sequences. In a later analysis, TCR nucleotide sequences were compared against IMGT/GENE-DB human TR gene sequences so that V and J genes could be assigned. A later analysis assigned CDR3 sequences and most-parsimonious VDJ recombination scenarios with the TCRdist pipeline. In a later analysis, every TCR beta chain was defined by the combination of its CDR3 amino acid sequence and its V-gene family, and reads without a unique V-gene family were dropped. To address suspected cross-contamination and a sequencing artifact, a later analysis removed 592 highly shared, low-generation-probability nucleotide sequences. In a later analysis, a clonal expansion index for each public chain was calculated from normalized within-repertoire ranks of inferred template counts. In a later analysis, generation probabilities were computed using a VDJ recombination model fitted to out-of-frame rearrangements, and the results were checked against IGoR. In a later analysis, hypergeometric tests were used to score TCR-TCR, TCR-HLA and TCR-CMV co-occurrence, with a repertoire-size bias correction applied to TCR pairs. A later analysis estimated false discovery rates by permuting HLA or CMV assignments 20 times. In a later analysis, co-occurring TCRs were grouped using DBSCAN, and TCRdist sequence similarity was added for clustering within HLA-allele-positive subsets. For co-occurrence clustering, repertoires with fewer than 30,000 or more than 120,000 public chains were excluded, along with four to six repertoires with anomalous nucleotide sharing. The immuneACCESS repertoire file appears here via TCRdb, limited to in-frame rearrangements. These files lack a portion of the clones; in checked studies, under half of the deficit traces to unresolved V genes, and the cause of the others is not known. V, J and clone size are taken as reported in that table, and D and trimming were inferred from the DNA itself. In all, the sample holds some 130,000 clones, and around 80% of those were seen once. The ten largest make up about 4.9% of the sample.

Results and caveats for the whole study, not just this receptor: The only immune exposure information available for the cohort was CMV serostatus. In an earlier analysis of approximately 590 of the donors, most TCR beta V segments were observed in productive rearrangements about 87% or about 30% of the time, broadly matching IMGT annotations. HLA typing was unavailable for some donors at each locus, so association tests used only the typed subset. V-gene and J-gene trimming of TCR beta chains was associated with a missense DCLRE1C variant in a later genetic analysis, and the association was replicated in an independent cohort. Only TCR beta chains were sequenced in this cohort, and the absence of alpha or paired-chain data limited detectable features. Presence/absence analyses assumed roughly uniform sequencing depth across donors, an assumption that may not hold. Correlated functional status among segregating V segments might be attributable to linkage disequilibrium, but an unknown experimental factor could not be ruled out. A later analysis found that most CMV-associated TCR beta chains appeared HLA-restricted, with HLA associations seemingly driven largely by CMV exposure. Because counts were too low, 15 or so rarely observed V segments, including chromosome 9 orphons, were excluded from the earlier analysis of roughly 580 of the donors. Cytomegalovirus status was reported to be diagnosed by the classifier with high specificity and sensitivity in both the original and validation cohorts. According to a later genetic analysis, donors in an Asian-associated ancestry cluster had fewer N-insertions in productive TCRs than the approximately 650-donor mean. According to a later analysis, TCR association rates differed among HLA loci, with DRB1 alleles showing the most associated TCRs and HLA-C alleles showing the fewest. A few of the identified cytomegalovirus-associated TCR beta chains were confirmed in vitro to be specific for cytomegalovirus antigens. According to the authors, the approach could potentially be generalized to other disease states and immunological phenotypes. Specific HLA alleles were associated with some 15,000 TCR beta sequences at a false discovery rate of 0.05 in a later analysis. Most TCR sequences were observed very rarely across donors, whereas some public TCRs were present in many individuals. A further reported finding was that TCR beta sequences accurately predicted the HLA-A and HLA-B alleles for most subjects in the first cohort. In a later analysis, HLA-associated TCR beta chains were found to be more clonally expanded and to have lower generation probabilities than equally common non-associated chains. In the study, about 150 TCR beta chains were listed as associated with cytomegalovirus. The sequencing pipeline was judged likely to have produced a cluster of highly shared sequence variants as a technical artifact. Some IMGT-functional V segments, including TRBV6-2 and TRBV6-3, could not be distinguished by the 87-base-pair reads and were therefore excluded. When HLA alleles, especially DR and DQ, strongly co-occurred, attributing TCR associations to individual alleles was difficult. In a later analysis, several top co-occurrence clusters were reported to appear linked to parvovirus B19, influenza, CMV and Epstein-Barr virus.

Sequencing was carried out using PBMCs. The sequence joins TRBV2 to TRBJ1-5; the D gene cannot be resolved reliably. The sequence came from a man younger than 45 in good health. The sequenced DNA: TGTGCCAGCAGTGGCCGGGGATATAGCAATCAGCCCCAGCATTTT. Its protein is CASSGRGYSNQPQHF. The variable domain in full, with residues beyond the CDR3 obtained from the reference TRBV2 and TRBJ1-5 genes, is EPEVTQTPSHQVTQMGQEVILRCVPISNHLYFYWYRQILGQKVEFLVSFYNNEISEKSEIFDDQFSVERPDGSNFTLKIRSTKLEDSAMYFCASSGRGYSNQPQHFGDGTRLSIL.